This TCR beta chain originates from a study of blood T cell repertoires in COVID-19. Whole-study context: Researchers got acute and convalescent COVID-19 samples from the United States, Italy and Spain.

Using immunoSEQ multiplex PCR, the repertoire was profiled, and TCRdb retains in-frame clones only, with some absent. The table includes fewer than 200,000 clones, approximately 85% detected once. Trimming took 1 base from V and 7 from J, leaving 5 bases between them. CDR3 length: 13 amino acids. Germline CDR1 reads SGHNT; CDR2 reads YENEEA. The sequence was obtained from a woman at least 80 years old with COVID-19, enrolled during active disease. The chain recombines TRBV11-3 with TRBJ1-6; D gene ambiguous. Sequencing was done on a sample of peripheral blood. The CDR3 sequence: CASSLGQNSPLHF. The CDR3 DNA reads TGTGCCAGCAGCTTAGGGCAGAATTCACCCCTCCACTTT.